This T cell receptor beta chain is drawn from a study of blood T cell repertoires in COVID-19. CDR1 is SGHTA and CDR2 is FQGNSA in the germline V gene. The CDR3 covers 12 residues. Trimming cost V 3 bases and J 9 bases, with 9 bases left between them. Individuals drawn from 24 US areas were roughly 18 to 89 years old. Clinical history reported by participants formed the basis on which cohorts were assigned. Per the original methods: Reference gene primer amplification yielded estimated nucleated cell counts. TCRdb's copy holds only in-frame clones and misses some; the assay was immunoSEQ multiplex PCR. The DNA gave D and trimming, while V, J and clone size come from that table. Among around 300,000 clones listed, 89% were seen once.

The rearrangement joins TRBV7-2 to TRBJ2-1; D is perhaps TRBD1 (6 bases). This TCR derives from a woman between 40 and 55 years old who had recovered from COVID-19. Sequenced input: PBMCs or T cells enriched from blood (not recorded which). The CDR3 coding sequence is TGTGCCAGCAGCTTGACAGGTCCTGAGCAGTTCTTC. Translating it yields CASSLTGPEQFF. The complete variable domain, with remaining parts taken from reference TRBV7-2 and TRBJ2-1, reads GAGVSQSPSNKVTEKGKDVELRCDPISGHTALYWYRQSLGQGLEFLIYFQGNSAPDKSGLPSDRFSAERTGGSVSTLTIQRTQQEDSAVYLCASSLTGPEQFFGPGTRLTVL.